The rows below give T cell receptor beta chains drawn from one sample of a study of early T cells in non-severe SARS-CoV-2 infection. TCRdb recomputed calls from the 5' RACE reads with MiXCR, one row per CDR3 protein. The sample has roughly 45,000 distinct CDR3 sequences, 12% seen once; the top ten hold around 9.1%. Sequencing used whole blood. Source of these receptors: an adult who was a healthcare worker with PCR-confirmed SARS-CoV-2 infection or an uninfected control (not recorded which). Each CDR3 is given with its conserved first and last residue. Fields, in order: D gene, clone size, J gene, V gene, CDR3 DNA, CDR3 protein. The D gene is left open where the match is weak. The listing skips clone size in some rows; elsewhere it reads once, few, many or a size class.

NA,NA,TRBJ2-3,TRBV24-1,TGTGCCACCAGTGATGAGGCAGGGGCGCCGCGCACAGATACGCAGTATTTT,CATSDEAGAPRTDTQYF
NA,few,TRBJ1-3,TRBV7-2,TGTGCCAGCAGACGAGGCATGGGTTCATCTGGAAACACCATATATTTT,CASRRGMGSSGNTIYF
TRBD2,NA,TRBJ2-3,TRBV5-4,TGTGCCAGCAGCTTTCCCGGGACTAACACAGATACGCAGTATTTT,CASSFPGTNTDTQYF
NA,many,TRBJ2-7,TRBV5-4,TGTGCCAGCAGCGGCGCCGGGGGTAGCCGGGGCGAGCAGTACTTC,CASSGAGGSRGEQYF
NA,once,TRBJ2-1,TRBV28,TGTGCCAGCACCGACGCGACAGTTAGCAATGAGCAGTTCTTC,CASTDATVSNEQFF
NA,NA,TRBJ2-7,TRBV11-2,TGTGCCAGCAGCTTAGTGACAGGTTACGAGCAGTACTTC,CASSLVTGYEQYF
TRBD2,NA,TRBJ2-3,TRBV4-2,TGTGCCAGCAGCCACCTACTAGCGGGGGAGGGCACAGATACGCAGTATTTT,CASSHLLAGEGTDTQYF
NA,few,TRBJ1-5,TRBV24-1,TGTGCCACCAGTGACGACAGATTCAATCAGCCCCAGCATTTT,CATSDDRFNQPQHF
TRBD1,many,TRBJ1-2,TRBV29-1,TGCAGCGTCGACGGACAGGGAACGGGGGGCTACACCTTC,CSVDGQGTGGYTF
NA,many,TRBJ2-1,TRBV2,TGTGCCAGCAGTAGAGAGCAGGGAAACGTAGCCGTACTCTTC,CASSREQGNVAVLF
NA,many,TRBJ2-4,TRBV5-5,TGTGCCAGCAGCTTGGTTACATCGGGAAAAAACATTCAGTACTTC,CASSLVTSGKNIQYF
TRBD1,many,TRBJ1-6,TRBV12-3/TRBV12-4,TGTGCCAGCAGTCCCGGGACAGCTTCACCCCTCCACTTT,CASSPGTASPLHF
TRBD1,NA,TRBJ1-1,TRBV28,TGTGCCAGCATGGGGACAGTGGCCACTGAAGCTTTCTTT,CASMGTVATEAFF
TRBD1,many,TRBJ2-7,TRBV20-1,TGCAGTGCAACCGACAGGGTCAGGTCCTACGAGCAGTACTTC,CSATDRVRSYEQYF
NA,few,TRBJ1-5,TRBV6-5,TGTGCCAGCAGCCCCATTCAGGGTAATCAGCCCCAGCATTTT,CASSPIQGNQPQHF
TRBD1,few,TRBJ2-7,TRBV27,TGTGCCAAAGAGGACAGGGGGCCGTTGGAGCAGTACTTC,CAKEDRGPLEQYF
NA,many,TRBJ1-6,TRBV20-1,TGCAGTGCTAGAGATTCGGGGGTTAACTATAATTCACCCCTCCACTTT,CSARDSGVNYNSPLHF
TRBD1,many,TRBJ1-2,TRBV29-1,TGCAGCGTGGGGACAGGAGCTAACTATGGCTACACCTTC,CSVGTGANYGYTF
TRBD2,NA,TRBJ2-5,TRBV2,TGTGCCAGCTACGGACTAGCGGGTCAAGAGACCCAGTACTTC,CASYGLAGQETQYF
NA,NA,TRBJ1-5,TRBV11-3,TGTGCCAGCAGCCAAAAGGCAAGGACAGTCTCGGATCAGCCCCAGCATTTT,CASSQKARTVSDQPQHF
TRBD2,few,TRBJ2-3,TRBV5-5,TGTGCCAGCAGCTTGAAGGCTAGCGGGAGGGCAGATACGCAGTATTTT,CASSLKASGRADTQYF
NA,few,TRBJ1-1,TRBV28,TGTGCCAGCAGCTTGGGGAATCGGCAGGTCTCTTCCTTT,CASSLGNRQVSSF
TRBD2,NA,TRBJ2-1,TRBV7-9,TGTGCCAGCAGCCTAGGACTAGCGGGAGAAGAATTTGAGCAGTTCTTC,CASSLGLAGEEFEQFF
NA,many,TRBJ2-5,TRBV7-6,TGTGCCAGCAGCTCCTCCTCTGTGGGGACCCAGTACTTC,CASSSSSVGTQYF
TRBD1,many,TRBJ2-7,TRBV20-1,TGCAGTGCTAGGGACAGGGTCTACGAGCAGTACTTC,CSARDRVYEQYF
NA,few,TRBJ1-2,TRBV4-3,TGCGCCAGCAGCCAAGACGCAGCATCCTATGGCTACACCTTC,CASSQDAASYGYTF
NA,few,TRBJ2-7,TRBV3-1,TGTGCCAGCAGCCACCTAGTTTTCTCCTACGAGCAGTACTTC,CASSHLVFSYEQYF
TRBD1,many,TRBJ1-5,TRBV19,TGTGCCAGTAGTATCGGTCAGGGGGCGAATCAGCCCCAGCATTTT,CASSIGQGANQPQHF
NA,NA,TRBJ2-7,TRBV15,TGTGCCACCAGCAGAGAGGGCGGATCCTACGAGCAGTACTTC,CATSREGGSYEQYF
TRBD2,NA,TRBJ2-1,TRBV5-1,TGCGCCAGCAGTTTTAACGTAGCGGGGAGTGGTAATGAGCAGTTCTTC,CASSFNVAGSGNEQFF
NA,NA,TRBJ2-7,TRBV6-5,TGTGCCAGCAGTTACCGGGACTCCGGCTCCTACGAGCAGTACTTC,CASSYRDSGSYEQYF
NA,few,TRBJ1-1,TRBV18,TGTGCCAGCTCACCACCAGTTACTGAAGCTTTCTTT,CASSPPVTEAFF
TRBD2,few,TRBJ2-1,TRBV7-2,TGTGCCAGCAGCGCGCCGGGACTAAACTACAATGAGCAGTTCTTC,CASSAPGLNYNEQFF
TRBD2,NA,TRBJ2-1,TRBV12-3/TRBV12-4,TGTGCCAGCAGTTTAACTGGCGGGAGTGGCTACAATGAGCAGTTCTTC,CASSLTGGSGYNEQFF
TRBD2,many,TRBJ2-1,TRBV11-3,TGTGCCAGCAGCCGCCTTACGGGGGCTAGCGGGAGCTCCTACAATGAGCAGTTCTTC,CASSRLTGASGSSYNEQFF
NA,many,TRBJ1-6,TRBV12-3/TRBV12-4,TGTGCCAGCAGGGGACATTATAATTCACCCCTCCACTTT,CASRGHYNSPLHF
NA,few,TRBJ1-4,TRBV29-1,TGCAGCGTTGACATGAACGAAAAACTGTTTTTT,CSVDMNEKLFF
NA,many,TRBJ2-7,TRBV20-1,TGCAGTGCTAGGTTTGTTTCCTACGAGCAGTACTTC,CSARFVSYEQYF
TRBD1,few,TRBJ2-1,TRBV11-1,TGTGCCACCGATGGGACAGGGACGTACAATGAGCAGTTCTTC,CATDGTGTYNEQFF
TRBD2,many,TRBJ2-1,TRBV7-6,TGTGCCAGCAGCCGTAGCGGGAGCGTCGATGAGCAGTTCTTC,CASSRSGSVDEQFF
NA,NA,TRBJ2-5,TRBV20-1,TGCAGTGCTAGAGGACCCAACCAAGAGACCCAGTACTTC,CSARGPNQETQYF
NA,many,TRBJ1-3,TRBV12-3/TRBV12-4,TGTGCCAGCACTCGCCCACCACGTGGAAACACCATATATTTT,CASTRPPRGNTIYF
NA,many,TRBJ2-2,TRBV5-1,TGCGCCACCGGCGAGGGGAACACCGGGGAGCTGTTTTTT,CATGEGNTGELFF
NA,many,TRBJ1-3,TRBV9,TGTGCCAGCAGCGTAGAAAGAAACACCATATATTTT,CASSVERNTIYF
TRBD2,few,TRBJ2-7,TRBV20-1,TGCAGTGCCGGGAAAGCGGGAGCAACCTACGAGCAGTACTTC,CSAGKAGATYEQYF
TRBD2,many,TRBJ2-1,TRBV11-2,TGTGCCAGCAGCCTTAAGTTGACTAGCGGGAGCAATGAGCAGTTCTTC,CASSLKLTSGSNEQFF
NA,many,TRBJ2-7,TRBV20-1,TGCAGTGCGAAGAAGGTGGGGGGCGAGCAGTACTTC,CSAKKVGGEQYF
NA,NA,TRBJ1-1,TRBV5-1,TGCGCCAGCAGCTTAGGGGGACTCCGGAACACTGAAGCTTTCTTT,CASSLGGLRNTEAFF
TRBD1,few,TRBJ1-6,TRBV7-6,TGTGCCAGCAGCCGCGGAGACAGGGCCTCTTCCCTCCACTTT,CASSRGDRASSLHF
NA,NA,TRBJ1-5,TRBV7-2,TGTGCCAGCAGCTTAGTCAAGGGGGGCGATCAGCCCCAGCATTTT,CASSLVKGGDQPQHF
NA,many,TRBJ2-2,TRBV29-1,TGCAGCGTAGGACACGGGACCGGGGAGCTGTTTTTT,CSVGHGTGELFF